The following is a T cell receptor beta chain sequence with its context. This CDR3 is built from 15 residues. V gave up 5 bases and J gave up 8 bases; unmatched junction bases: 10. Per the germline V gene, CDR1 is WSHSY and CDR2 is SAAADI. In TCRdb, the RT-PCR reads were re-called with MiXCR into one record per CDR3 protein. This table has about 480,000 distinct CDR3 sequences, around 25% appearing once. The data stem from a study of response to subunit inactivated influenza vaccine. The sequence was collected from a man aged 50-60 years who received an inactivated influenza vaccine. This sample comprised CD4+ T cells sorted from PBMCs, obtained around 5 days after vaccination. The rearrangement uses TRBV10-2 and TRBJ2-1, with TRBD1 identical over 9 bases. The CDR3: CASSLLGQGFDEQFF. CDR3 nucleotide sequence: TGCGCCAGCAGTCTCCTCGGACAGGGGTTCGATGAGCAGTTCTTC.